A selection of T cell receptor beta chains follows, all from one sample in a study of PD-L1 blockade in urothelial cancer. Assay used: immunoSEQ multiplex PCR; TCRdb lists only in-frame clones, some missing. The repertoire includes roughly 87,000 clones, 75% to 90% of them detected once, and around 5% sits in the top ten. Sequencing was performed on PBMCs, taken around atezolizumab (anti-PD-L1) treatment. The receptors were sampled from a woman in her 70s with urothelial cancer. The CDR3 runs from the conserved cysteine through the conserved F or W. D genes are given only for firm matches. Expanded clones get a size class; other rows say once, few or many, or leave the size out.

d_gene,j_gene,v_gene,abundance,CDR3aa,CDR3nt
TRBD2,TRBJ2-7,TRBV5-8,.,CASSSLAGGPGFQQYF,TGTGCCAGCAGCTCATTAGCGGGAGGGCCCGGTTTTCAGCAGTACTTC
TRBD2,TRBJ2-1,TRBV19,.,CASSIESSGGPTHNEQFF,TGTGCCAGTAGTATAGAATCTAGCGGGGGGCCGACACACAATGAGCAGTTCTTC
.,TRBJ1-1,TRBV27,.,CASSPHSGVGTEAFF,TGTGCCAGCAGTCCCCATTCGGGGGTTGGGACTGAAGCTTTCTTT
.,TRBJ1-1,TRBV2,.,CASERQVGTEAFF,TGTGCCAGCGAACGACAGGTAGGCACTGAAGCTTTCTTT
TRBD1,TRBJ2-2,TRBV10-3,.,CAISGGQGSGELFF,TGTGCCATCAGCGGGGGACAGGGGTCCGGGGAGCTGTTTTTT
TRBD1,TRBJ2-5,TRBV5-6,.,CASSFGTGETQYF,TGTGCCAGCAGCTTCGGGACAGGGGAGACCCAGTACTTC
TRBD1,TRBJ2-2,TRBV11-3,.,CASSLGEYGQGSTGELFF,TGTGCCAGCAGCTTAGGGGAATACGGACAGGGCTCCACCGGGGAGCTGTTTTTT
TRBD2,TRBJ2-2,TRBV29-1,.,CSALAGGPTGELFF,TGCAGCGCGTTAGCGGGGGGGCCTACCGGGGAGCTGTTTTTT
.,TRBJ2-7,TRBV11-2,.,CASSLHRTAAGEQYF,TGTGCCAGCAGCTTACACCGGACAGCCGCCGGGGAGCAGTACTTC
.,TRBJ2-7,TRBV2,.,CASSVAPGGPNF,TGTGCCAGCAGTGTAGCCCCTGGAGGACCCAACTTC
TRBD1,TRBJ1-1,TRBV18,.,CASSEGQTNTEAFF,TGTGCCAGCTCAGAGGGACAGACGAACACTGAAGCTTTCTTT
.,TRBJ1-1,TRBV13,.,CASSLKPAGRRHMNTEAFF,TGTGCCAGCAGCTTAAAGCCCGCGGGCAGGAGACATATGAACACTGAAGCTTTCTTT
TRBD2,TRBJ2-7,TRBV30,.,CAWRGGTSGNYEQYF,TGTGCCTGGAGGGGGGGAACTAGCGGAAACTACGAGCAGTACTTC
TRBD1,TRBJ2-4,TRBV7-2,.,CASSSSGGKNIQYF,TGTGCCAGCAGCAGCTCAGGGGGCAAAAACATTCAGTACTTC
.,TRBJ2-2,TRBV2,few,CASSERGWTNTGELFF,TGTGCCAGCAGTGAACGGGGGTGGACGAACACCGGGGAGCTGTTTTTT
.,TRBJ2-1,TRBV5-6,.,CASSIYNEQFF,TGTGCCAGCAGCATATACAATGAGCAGTTCTTC
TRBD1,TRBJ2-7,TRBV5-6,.,CASSQGVLSYEQYF,TGTGCCAGCAGCCAGGGGGTCCTCTCCTACGAGCAGTACTTC
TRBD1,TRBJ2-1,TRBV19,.,CASSKYSTGGTEQFF,TGTGCCAGTAGTAAATATTCGACAGGGGGCACTGAGCAGTTCTTC
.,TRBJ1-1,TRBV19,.,CASSILGGNTEAFF,TGTGCCAGTAGTATTCTGGGGGGGAACACTGAAGCTTTCTTT
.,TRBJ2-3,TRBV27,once,CASSLGWGSTDTQYF,TGTGCCAGCAGTTTAGGTTGGGGCAGCACAGATACGCAGTATTTT
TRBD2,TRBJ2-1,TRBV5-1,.,CASRSQFRSGRAANEQFF,TGCGCCAGCAGATCACAGTTTAGGAGCGGGAGGGCCGCAAATGAGCAGTTCTTC
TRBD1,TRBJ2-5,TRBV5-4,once,CASSTGQGETQYF,TGTGCCAGCAGCACTGGACAGGGCGAGACCCAGTACTTC
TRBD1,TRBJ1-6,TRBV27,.,CASRTGGVLYNSPLHF,TGTGCCAGCAGGACAGGGGGGGTCTTGTATAATTCACCCCTCCACTTT
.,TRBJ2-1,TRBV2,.,CASSAVFPYNEQFF,TGTGCCAGCAGTGCCGTTTTCCCCTACAATGAGCAGTTCTTC
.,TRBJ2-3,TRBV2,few,CASPGSRGTDTQYF,TGTGCAAGCCCGGGGAGTCGTGGCACAGATACGCAGTATTTT
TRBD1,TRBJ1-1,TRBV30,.,CAWSVWQGAFSNTEAFF,TGTGCCTGGAGTGTATGGCAGGGGGCTTTTTCGAACACTGAAGCTTTCTTT
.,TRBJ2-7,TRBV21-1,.,CASSRGGDRAVFYEQYF,TGTGCCAGCAGCAGAGGAGGGGACAGGGCTGTTTTCTACGAGCAGTACTTC
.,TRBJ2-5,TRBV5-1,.,CASSQVHEAETQYF,TGCGCCAGCAGCCAAGTCCACGAGGCGGAGACCCAGTACTTC
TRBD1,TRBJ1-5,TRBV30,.,CAWSVPGTGGQPQHF,TGTGCCTGGAGTGTACCCGGGACAGGGGGACAGCCCCAGCATTTT
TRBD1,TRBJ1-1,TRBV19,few,CASSIDRDNIEAFF,TGTGCCAGTAGTATTGACAGGGACAACATTGAAGCTTTCTTT
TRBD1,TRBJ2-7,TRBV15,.,CATSREPGQGYEQYF,TGTGCCACCAGCAGAGAACCAGGACAGGGGTACGAGCAGTACTTC
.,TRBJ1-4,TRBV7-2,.,CASSLDAGAGEKLFF,TGTGCCAGCAGCTTAGATGCAGGGGCGGGTGAAAAACTGTTTTTT
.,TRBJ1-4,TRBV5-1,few,CASSTELNEKLFF,TGCGCCAGCAGCACGGAGCTTAATGAAAAACTGTTTTTT
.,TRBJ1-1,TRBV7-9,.,CASSLGNKNTEAFF,TGTGCCAGCAGCTTGGGCAATAAGAACACTGAAGCTTTCTTT
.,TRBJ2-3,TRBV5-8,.,CASSLFAGITDTQYF,TGTGCCAGCAGCTTGTTTGCGGGGATCACAGATACGCAGTATTTT
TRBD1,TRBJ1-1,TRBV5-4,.,CASRFIQGGNTEAFF,TGTGCCAGCAGGTTTATTCAGGGGGGGAACACTGAAGCTTTCTTT
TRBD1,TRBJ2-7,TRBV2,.,CASRNRDSSYEQYF,TGTGCCAGCAGGAACCGGGACAGTTCCTACGAGCAGTACTTC